These 3 T cell receptor beta chains originate from one sample sequenced in a study of CD8+ T cells in alopecia areata (dated 2018 in TCRdb). The time point label on this specimen signifies: around 4 weeks on oral tofacitinib. The intended sense of this specimen's treatment or condition label: oral pan-JAK inhibitor, 5-10 mg twice daily. Library preparation was by the immunoSEQ multiplex PCR assay. RNA was extracted from all samples and reverse transcribed into cDNA, which served as template for TCR sequencing. This is the immuneACCESS table as TCRdb keeps it, with only in-frame sequences that have V and J called. A part of the clones is gone; compared with another copy, unresolved V genes explain less than half, and the rest is unexplained. The sample records some 200,000 clones, 45% to 75% of which are singletons. The biggest ten clones account for approximately 3.5% of the sample. This material consisted of CD4+ T cells sorted from blood, taken at week 4, from a patient treated with tofacitinib. Source of these receptors: a human donor with alopecia areata.

V gene TRBV27 combines with J gene TRBJ2-7; 9 nucleotides align to TRBD1. CDR3 length: 15 amino acids. J lost 2 bases, V lost 3 bases, and 5 bases had no gene match. From germline, CDR1 is MNHEY and CDR2 SMNVEV (reference sequence). The CDR3 DNA is TGTGCCAGCAGTTTCCTCCGGGACAGGGCCTACGAGCAGTACTTC. Its protein product is CASSFLRDRAYEQYF.

V usage is TRBV29-1 and J usage is TRBJ2-2; 12 nucleotides agree with TRBD1. The CDR3 loop spans 16 amino acids. Germline lookup yields CDR1 SQVTM and CDR2 ANQGSEA. J gave up 5 bases and V 0 bases, and 4 bases lay outside the gene matches. The CDR3 DNA sequence: TGCAGCGTTGAAGATCCGGGACAGGGGGCGACCGGGGAGCTGTTTTTT. Translation gives CSVEDPGQGATGELFF.

This clone has just a few counts. The rearrangement joins TRBV28 to TRBJ2-7; unclear D gene. V dropped 5 bases and J dropped 4 bases, with 15 bases sitting between them. Germline CDR1 is MDHEN and CDR2 is SYDVKM. The CDR3 is 14 amino acids. CDR3 coding DNA: TGTGCCAGCAGTCTCTCCCTTGGAGTGTACGAGCAGTACTTC. Protein product: CASSLSLGVYEQYF.